This T cell receptor (beta chain) appears in the sequencing data of a study of a mutant IDH1 vaccine in newly diagnosed glioma. Turning to the study itself: Sex among treated patients split roughly 62% male, about 40% female; mean age was roughly 40 years. Radiotherapy, temozolomide, or both had been given previously, and both were given to most. Findings and caveats of the study: Pseudoprogression showed no apparent link to changes in top peripheral T cell clonotypes. The study observed vaccine-induced immune responses in approximately 93% of patients.

Time point specified: baseline, week 1 (first vaccination visit). As to treatment: pre-vaccination baseline after standard-of-care therapy. CDR1 and CDR2 (germline): SGHTA, FQGNSA. V trimming: 1 base; J trimming: 6 bases; junction bases outside the gene matches: 6. This CDR3 region has 15 residues. The data were produced by immunoSEQ multiplex PCR, yet TCRdb's version contains in-frame clones alone and is incomplete. The data hold over 80,000 clones, with 70% to 90% observed a single time. As to this clone: Its antigen is currently unknown.

The sequences come from PBMCs, collected from a glioma patient treated with radiotherapy, temozolomide or both. J is TRBJ1-2 and V is TRBV7-2; 9 positions match TRBD1. The receptor comes from a woman between 45 and 65 years old with glioma. The CDR3 coding sequence is TGTGCCAGCAGCTTAGTACACAGGGGGCAAAATGGCTACACCTTC. Amino acids: CASSLVHRGQNGYTF. Combining the CDR3 with reference TRBV7-2 and TRBJ1-2 gives the whole variable domain GAGVSQSPSNKVTEKGKDVELRCDPISGHTALYWYRQSLGQGLEFLIYFQGNSAPDKSGLPSDRFSAERTGGSVSTLTIQRTQQEDSAVYLCASSLVHRGQNGYTFGSGTRLTVV.